This T cell receptor (beta chain) stems from a study of CD4+ T cells in melanoma. Notes on the study in general: Neoantigen-specific CD4+ T cells in melanoma reportedly had diverse differentiation states.

Produced via immunoSEQ multiplex PCR; TCRdb's table is partial and in-frame only. Altogether about 140,000 clones are present, about 90% being singletons, with the ten largest covering 1.5%. Note on this clone: The antigen is unknown.

Trimming removed 4 bases at V and 6 bases at J, with 9 bases between. Germline assignment: CDR1 LGHNT and CDR2 FRNRAP. The CDR3 has 13 amino acids. The source of this sequence is a human donor with melanoma. V and J are TRBV12-5 and TRBJ1-4, with a weak D call TRBD1 (5 bases). CDR3: CASGSGLDEKLFF. CDR3 sequence (DNA): TGTGCTAGTGGTTCGGGACTCGATGAAAAACTGTTTTTT.